This note documents a single TCR beta chain sequence. Its antigen remains unknown. These data belong to a study of T cell responses to AZD1222 COVID-19 vaccine. Trimming took 6 bases from V and 9 from J, leaving 18 bases between them. The CDR3 consists of 14 residues. Looked up from germline, CDR1 is SNHLY and CDR2 is FYNNEI. Pooling was applied to second doses at about 4 or about 12 weeks. General study points: The sample set comprised mostly white British donors with more females, and clonal diversity was possibly underestimated. No repertoire was sampled before or during the peak T cell response, only after it.

Sequencing was performed with immunoSEQ multiplex PCR; in TCRdb, only in-frame clones are kept and a portion is missing. Of approximately 67,000 clones listed, 80% to 90% are singletons. The TCR sequence derives from an adult who received the AZD1222 COVID-19 vaccine. This sequence joins TRBV2 and TRBJ1-5, with a tentative D call TRBD1 (5 bases). Here the sequenced sample was peripheral blood, taken 28 days after the second AZD1222 dose. The CDR3 bases are TGTGCCAGCAGGGGTCGGGGCGGTAGTCTGCCCCAGCATTTT. This codes for CASRGRGGSLPQHF.